This is a list of T cell receptor beta chains from one sample in a study of T cell repertoires in cytomegalovirus infection. TCRdb ran MiXCR on the reads and lists one entry per CDR3 protein. The sample includes fewer than 1,000,000 distinct CDR3 sequences, 31% seen only once; the top ten take over 11%. No antigen is known for these receptors. Sample: cultured CD8+ T cells from PBMCs, taken from culture after CMV antigen stimulation. These receptors were taken from a human donor in good health (CMV status not recorded). Some clones in this sample may be carry-over from other donors' samples. Each CDR3 is given with its conserved first and last residue. Each record gives: V gene, J gene, clone size, D gene, CDR3 DNA, CDR3 protein. A D gene is named only where the DNA matches it firmly. Expanded clones are given a class, and other clones once, few, many or no size at all.

TRBV7-8	TRBJ1-6	NA	TRBD1	TGTGCCAGCAGCTTTTGGGACAGGGCTGTTTCACCCCACCACTTT	CASSFWDRAVSPHHF
TRBV4-2	TRBJ2-1	NA	TRBD2	TGTGCCAGCAGCCAGGACGGGGGGGCCATCAATGAGCAGTTCTTC	CASSQDGGAINEQFF
TRBV13	TRBJ2-1	once	NA	TGTGCCAGCAGCCCACGCCGGGGACATTACAATGAGCAGTTCTTC	CASSPRRGHYNEQFF
TRBV7-2	TRBJ1-1	few	NA	TGTGCCAGCAGCTTAGGTTGGGGCGCGGACACTGAAGCTTTCTTT	CASSLGWGADTEAFF
TRBV2	TRBJ2-1	NA	NA	TGTGCCAGCAGTGAAGCCCACTCGGGCCCCTGGTACAATGAGCAGTTCTTC	CASSEAHSGPWYNEQFF
TRBV7-2	TRBJ2-6	many	NA	TGTGCCAGCAGCCCATTTCACTCTGGGGCCAACGTCCTGACTTTC	CASSPFHSGANVLTF
TRBV7-6	TRBJ1-1	few	TRBD1	TGTGCCAGCAGCAAAAGGACAGGGGGCGTAAACACTGAAGCTTTCTTT	CASSKRTGGVNTEAFF
TRBV6-6	TRBJ2-3	NA	TRBD2	TGTGCCAGCAGGGGGGGGACTAGCTTGACAGATACGCAGTATTTT	CASRGGTSLTDTQYF
TRBV11-1	TRBJ1-2	few	TRBD1	TGTGCCAGCAGCGGGACAGCCCTCTATGGCTACACCTTC	CASSGTALYGYTF
TRBV10-3	TRBJ2-2	NA	NA	TGTGCCATTGAAAGAGCGAACACCGGGGAGCTGTTTTTT	CAIERANTGELFF